Following are 6 T cell receptor beta chains from one sample sequenced in a study of T cells in Graves' hyperthyroidism and ophthalmopathy (dated by TCRdb to between 2018 and 2021). The library relied on multiplex PCR. Sequencing was carried out with an Illumina HiSeq 2000. The TCR beta CDR3 regions were amplified from the RNA transcripts. For the first round of RT-PCR on the TCR CDR3, the HTBI primer set was used together with the Qiagen OneStep RT-PCR kit. TCRdb reran the public reads through fastp at Q25 and MiXCR, keeping productive beta chains. Duplicate CDR3 protein sequences are folded into a single record with the most common DNA and genes. Present in this sample are approximately 640,000 distinct CDR3 sequences, about 17% of which were seen just once. 3% to 4.5% of the sample lies in the top ten. Material: blood. These receptors were taken from a woman aged 30 to 39 with Graves' hyperthyroidism.

About this clonotype: Possible read error: a much larger clone is one base away. CDR3 sequence (DNA): TGTGCCAGCAGCCCCAGTGGGGACTATGGCTGCACCTTC. Protein product: CASSPSGDYGCTF. The gene calls are TRBV6-1 and TRBJ1-2; D is possibly TRBD1 (5 bases). The CDR3 is 13 amino acids. Germline lookup yields CDR1 MNHNS and CDR2 SASEGT.

This clonotype appeared many times. The chain couples TRBV7-2 to TRBJ2-3; TRBD1 is a possible D gene (5 bases). V was clipped by 5 bases and J by 4 bases, with 7 bases between them. Germline V gene sequence: CDR1 SGHTA, CDR2 FQGNSA. CDR3 size: 12 residues. The CDR3 sequence: CASSVQADTQYF. CDR3 bases: TGTGCCAGCAGCGTACAGGCAGATACGCAGTATTTT. Full variable domain (remainder filled in from reference TRBV7-2 and TRBJ2-3): GAGVSQSPSNKVTEKGKDVELRCDPISGHTALYWYRQSLGQGLEFLIYFQGNSAPDKSGLPSDRFSAERTGGSVSTLTIQRTQQEDSAVYLCASSVQADTQYFGPGTRLTVL.

V and J are TRBV12-3 or TRBV12-4 and TRBJ2-1; a weak D match, TRBD1 (5 bases). This CDR3 is built from 13 residues. Trimming took off 3 bases at V and 13 bases at J, with 16 bases between the two ends. CDR3 sequence reads: CASSFSDGQPQFF. CDR3 nucleotide sequence: TGTGCCAGCAGTTTTTCAGACGGACAACCACAGTTCTTC.

The chain recombines TRBV7-6 with TRBJ2-1, with 14 bases fitting TRBD2. Germline assignment: CDR1 SGHVS and CDR2 FNYEAQ. CDR3 size: 18 residues. V shed 4 bases, J shed 4 bases, and the junction held 9 bases outside the gene matches. CDR3 amino acids: CASSYDPGTSGSYNEQFF. CDR3 DNA sequence: TGTGCCAGCAGCTACGACCCCGGGACTAGCGGGAGTTACAATGAGCAGTTCTTC.

Only a few counts were recorded for this clonotype. The rearrangement joins TRBV27 to TRBJ1-6; D perhaps matches TRBD1 (6 bases). The CDR3 is made up of 14 amino acids. V lost 3 bases and J lost 8, with 11 bases in between. Germline loops: CDR1 MNHEY, CDR2 SMNVEV (reference sequence). CDR3 sequence (DNA): TGTGCCAGCAGTTTCAGGGGCGCCTATTCACCCCTCCACTTT. Its protein is CASSFRGAYSPLHF.

This clonotype was detected ten times or more. The chain recombines TRBV28 with TRBJ1-1; 7 bases map to TRBD1. There are 15 residues in the CDR3. Losses at the gene ends were 5 bases for V and 2 bases for J; bases not matched to a gene: 8. Germline CDR1 and CDR2: MDHEN and SYDVKM. The CDR3 reads CASSSGDRENTEAFF. The CDR3 coding sequence is TGTGCCAGCAGTAGTGGGGACAGAGAAAACACTGAAGCTTTCTTT.